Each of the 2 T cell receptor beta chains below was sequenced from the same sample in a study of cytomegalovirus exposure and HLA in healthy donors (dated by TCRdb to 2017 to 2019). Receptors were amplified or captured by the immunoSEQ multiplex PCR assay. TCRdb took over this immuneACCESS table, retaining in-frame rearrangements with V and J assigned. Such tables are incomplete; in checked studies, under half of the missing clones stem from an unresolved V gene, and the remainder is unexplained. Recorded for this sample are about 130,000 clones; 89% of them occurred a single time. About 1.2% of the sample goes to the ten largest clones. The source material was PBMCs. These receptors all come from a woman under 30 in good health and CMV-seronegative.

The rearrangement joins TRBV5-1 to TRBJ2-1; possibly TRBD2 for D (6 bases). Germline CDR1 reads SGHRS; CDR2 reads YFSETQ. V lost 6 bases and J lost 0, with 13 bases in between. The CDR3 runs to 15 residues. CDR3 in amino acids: CASTETRSSYNEQFF. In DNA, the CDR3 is TGCGCCAGCACTGAGACTAGGAGCTCCTACAATGAGCAGTTCTTC.

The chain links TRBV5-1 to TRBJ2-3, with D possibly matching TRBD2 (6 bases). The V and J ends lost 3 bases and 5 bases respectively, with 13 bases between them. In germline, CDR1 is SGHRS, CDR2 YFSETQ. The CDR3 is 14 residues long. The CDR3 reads CASSSRLVGDTQYF. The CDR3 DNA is TGCGCCAGCAGCTCCAGACTAGTCGGAGATACGCAGTATTTT.